Included here is one TCR beta chain sequence, with context. The entry originates in a study of cytomegalovirus exposure and HLA in healthy donors. Germline loops: CDR1 SGHRS, CDR2 YFSETQ. V lost 0 bases, J lost 0 bases, and 15 bases lay in between. The CDR3 consists of 18 residues. Primers included in the PCR were 60 Vbeta and 13 Jbeta primers. The table came from immunoSEQ multiplex PCR; TCRdb's copy has only in-frame clones and leaves some out. In all, the sample yields some 48,000 clones. Input material: PBMCs. The chain carries TRBV5-1 and TRBJ1-4; D not certain. The receptor's source is a man aged 40-55 years in good health and CMV-seropositive. In nucleotides, the CDR3 is TGCGCCAGCAGCTTGGCTCCAGGCGTGCCATCAACTAATGAAAAACTGTTTTTT. Residues: CASSLAPGVPSTNEKLFF.